The 4 T cell receptor beta chains reported below all come from one sample, sequenced in a study of regulatory T cells in long-lasting Graves disease. TCR beta libraries were built with iRepertoire HTBI primers and Arm-PCR of CDR3 regions. Each CDR3 protein gets one entry after TCRdb re-called the multiplex PCR reads with MiXCR. The sample has a few hundred thousand distinct CDR3 sequences, around 20% seen once. Indicated time point: persistent/refractory GD, antithyroid drugs over 5 years with positive TRAb. RNA extracted from PBMCs served as the sequencing template. The source material was peripheral blood mononuclear cells (PBMCs), sampled when the disease was refractory, from a patient treated with antithyroid drugs. Receptor source: a female donor with Graves disease.

The rearrangement uses TRBV19 and TRBJ2-7; 8 bases line up with TRBD1. V was clipped by 9 bases and J by 5 bases; unmatched bases: 12. There are 14 residues in the CDR3. Germline CDR1 is LNHDA and CDR2 is SQIVND (reference sequence). In DNA, the CDR3 is TGTGCCAGCACAGGGGGTTTCGGGAGAGACGAGCAGTACTTC. As protein: CASTGGFGRDEQYF.

V is TRBV29-1 and J is TRBJ2-2; D perhaps matches TRBD1 (5 bases). With 3 bases removed from V and 6 bases from J, the gap between germline ends came to 14 bases. The CDR3 spans 14 residues. Germline V gene lookup returns CDR1 SQVTM and CDR2 ANQGSEA. CDR3 sequence (DNA): TGCAGCGTTGAGACAGTACAGGTAGCCGGGGAGCTGTTTTTT. Encoded protein: CSVETVQVAGELFF.

This clonotype was observed many times. This chain joins TRBV29-1 and TRBJ1-1; D not resolved. The germline V gene encodes CDR1 SQVTM and CDR2 ANQGSEA. The CDR3 extends over 10 amino acids. V dropped 7 bases and J dropped 3 bases, with 6 bases sitting between them. The CDR3 bases are TGCAGCGCAGCAGACACTGAAGCTTTCTTT. It specifies CSAADTEAFF.

This clonotype showed up many times. This chain connects TRBV28 to TRBJ1-6, with a weak D call TRBD1 (5 bases). Germline loops: CDR1 MDHEN, CDR2 SYDVKM. The CDR3 spans 15 residues. Trimming removed 6 bases at V and 9 bases at J, with 18 bases between. The CDR3 reads CASRNQGFDGSPLHF. Written as DNA, the CDR3 is TGTGCCAGCAGGAACCAGGGATTCGATGGTTCACCCCTCCACTTT.